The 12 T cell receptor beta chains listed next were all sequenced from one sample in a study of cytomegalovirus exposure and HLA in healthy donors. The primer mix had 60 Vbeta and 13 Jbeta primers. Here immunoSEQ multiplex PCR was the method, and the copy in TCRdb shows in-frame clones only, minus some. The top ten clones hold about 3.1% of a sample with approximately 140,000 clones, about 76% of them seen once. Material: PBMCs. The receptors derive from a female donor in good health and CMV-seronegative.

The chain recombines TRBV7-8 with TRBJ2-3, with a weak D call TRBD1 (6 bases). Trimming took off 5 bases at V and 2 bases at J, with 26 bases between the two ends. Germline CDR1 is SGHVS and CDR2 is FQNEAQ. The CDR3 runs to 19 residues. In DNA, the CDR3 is TGTGCCAGCAGCCCCGGATTGGGTGGGGGACAATCCCTCACAGATACGCAGTATTTT. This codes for CASSPGLGGGQSLTDTQYF.

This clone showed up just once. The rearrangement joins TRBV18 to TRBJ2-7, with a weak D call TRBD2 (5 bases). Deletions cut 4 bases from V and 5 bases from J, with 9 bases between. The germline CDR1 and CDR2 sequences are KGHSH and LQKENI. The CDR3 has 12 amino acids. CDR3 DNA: TGTGCCAGCTCACGGGAGTCCCACGAGCAGTACTTC. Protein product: CASSRESHEQYF.

The DNA of the CDR3 is TGTGCCACCAGCAGAGTTGGGACAGGTTCCTACGAGCAGTACTTC. Translation: CATSRVGTGSYEQYF. The chain has TRBV15 and TRBJ2-7, with 8 bases that match TRBD1. Germline values: CDR1 LNHNV, CDR2 YYDKDF (reference sequence). V shed 1 base and J 1 base; nucleotides not matched to a gene: 3. The length of the CDR3 is 15 residues.

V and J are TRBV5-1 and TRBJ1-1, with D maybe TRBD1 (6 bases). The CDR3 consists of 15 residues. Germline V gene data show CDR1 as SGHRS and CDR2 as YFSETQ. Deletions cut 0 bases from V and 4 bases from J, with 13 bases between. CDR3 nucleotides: TGCGCCAGCAGCTTGGCCTCGAGCAGGGGCACTGAAGCTTTCTTT. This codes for CASSLASSRGTEAFF.

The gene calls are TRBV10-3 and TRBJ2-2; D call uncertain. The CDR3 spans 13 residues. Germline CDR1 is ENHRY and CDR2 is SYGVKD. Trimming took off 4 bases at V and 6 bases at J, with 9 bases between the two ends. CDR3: CAISVLRPGELFF. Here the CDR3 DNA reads TGTGCCATCAGTGTATTGAGGCCCGGGGAGCTGTTTTTT.

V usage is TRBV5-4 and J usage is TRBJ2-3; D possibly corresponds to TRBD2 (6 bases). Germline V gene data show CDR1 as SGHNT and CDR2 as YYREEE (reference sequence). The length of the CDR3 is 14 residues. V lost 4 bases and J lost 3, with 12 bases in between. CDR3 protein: CASSPGGSTDTQYF. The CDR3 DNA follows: TGTGCCAGCAGCCCCGGGGGTTCTACAGATACGCAGTATTTT.

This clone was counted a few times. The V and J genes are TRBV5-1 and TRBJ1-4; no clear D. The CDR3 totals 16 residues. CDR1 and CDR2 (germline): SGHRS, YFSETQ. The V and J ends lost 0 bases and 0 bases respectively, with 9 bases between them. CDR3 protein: CASSLGRTATNEKLFF. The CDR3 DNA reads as TGCGCCAGCAGCTTGGGCAGGACTGCAACTAATGAAAAACTGTTTTTT.

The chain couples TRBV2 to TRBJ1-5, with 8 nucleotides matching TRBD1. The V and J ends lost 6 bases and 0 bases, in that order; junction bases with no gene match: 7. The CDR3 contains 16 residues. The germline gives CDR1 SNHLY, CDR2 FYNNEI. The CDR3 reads CASSRQGLGSNQPQHF. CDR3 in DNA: TGTGCCAGCAGCCGACAGGGGTTGGGTAGCAATCAGCCCCAGCATTTT.

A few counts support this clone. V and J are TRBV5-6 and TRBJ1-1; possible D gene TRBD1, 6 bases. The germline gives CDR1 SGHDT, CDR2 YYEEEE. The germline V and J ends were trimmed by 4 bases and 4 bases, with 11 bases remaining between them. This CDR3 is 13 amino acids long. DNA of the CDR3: TGTGCCAGCAGCAGAACAGGGAGCACTGAAGCTTTCTTT. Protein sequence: CASSRTGSTEAFF.

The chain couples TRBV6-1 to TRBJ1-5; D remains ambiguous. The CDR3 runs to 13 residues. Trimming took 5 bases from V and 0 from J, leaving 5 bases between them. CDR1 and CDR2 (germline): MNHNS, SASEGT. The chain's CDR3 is CASSPYSNQPQHF. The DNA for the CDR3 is TGTGCCAGCAGTCCGTATAGCAATCAGCCCCAGCATTTT.

The CDR3: CASSYTVTGAHNEQFF. As DNA, the CDR3 is TGTGCCAGCAGTTACACCGTGACAGGCGCCCACAATGAGCAGTTCTTC. The gene calls are TRBV6-5 and TRBJ2-1, with a possible D match to TRBD1 (6 bases). This CDR3 has 16 amino acids. The V gene lost 2 bases and the J gene lost 5 bases, with 16 bases spanning the gap. The germline V gene has CDR1 MNHEY and CDR2 SVGAGI.

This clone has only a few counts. For the CDR3, the DNA is TGTGCCAGCAGCCTCGGGACAGGCCGCGAGCAGTACTTC. As protein: CASSLGTGREQYF. The rearrangement joins TRBV5-4 to TRBJ2-7, with 8 bases fitting TRBD1. The V gene's germline CDR1 is SGHNT and CDR2 YYREEE (reference sequence). This CDR3 is 13 amino acids long. The J segment lost 6 bases and the V segment lost 4 bases, leaving 6 bases of the junction unmatched.